A single sample is the source of the 13 T cell receptor beta chains below, sequenced in a study of cytomegalovirus exposure and HLA in healthy donors. PCR used 60 Vbeta primers and 13 Jbeta primers. TCRdb keeps only in-frame clones here, not all; method: immunoSEQ multiplex PCR. Counted here are about 55,000 clones, 80% to 85% occurring once; the ten biggest clones make up roughly 1.5%. The sequenced sample consisted of PBMCs. Receptors were obtained from a man aged 25-45 years in good health and CMV-seronegative.

This chain joins TRBV6-4 and TRBJ2-2; 8 bases are shared with TRBD1. The CDR3 is made up of 15 amino acids. The ends lost 5 bases at V and 4 bases at J; junction bases unmatched: 6. In germline, CDR1 is MRHNA, CDR2 SNTAGT. Here the CDR3 DNA reads TGTGCCAGCAGTCCCACAGGGGGAGGCACCGGGGAGCTGTTTTTT. Translation: CASSPTGGGTGELFF.

The gene calls are TRBV5-6 and TRBJ2-5; TRBD2 aligns across 9 bases. The J call may not be correct, given that the DNA end is closer to TRBJ2-7. Germline CDR1 is SGHDT and CDR2 is YYEEEE. The CDR3 loop spans 16 amino acids. The CDR3 DNA sequence: TGTGCCAGCAGCTGGGGGGTAGCGGGAGAAGAATACGAGCAGTACTTC. Translated, it gives CASSWGVAGEEYEQYF.

On this clone itself: The junction and the germline gene differ at one end; a read error may be behind it. This chain joins TRBV7-9 and TRBJ2-2, with TRBD1 as a possible D gene (5 bases). From germline, CDR1 is SEHNR and CDR2 FQNEAQ (reference sequence). The CDR3 contains 15 residues. In DNA form, the CDR3 reads TGTTCCAGCAGCATACAACAGGCGGACACCGGGGAGCTGTTTTTT. The encoded protein is CSSSIQQADTGELFF.

The chain couples TRBV11-3 to TRBJ1-1, with 8 nucleotides matching TRBD1. Germline CDR1 SGHNT, CDR2 YENEEA. The junction had 10 bases not matched to a gene; V was cut back by 5 bases and J by 2 bases. CDR3 size: 16 residues. The CDR3 region is CASSLRTGQGNTEAFF. The CDR3 bases are TGTGCCAGCAGCCTTAGAACTGGACAGGGAAACACTGAAGCTTTCTTT.

The genes are TRBV6-5 and TRBJ2-3; TRBD2 matches 8 bases. J lost 0 bases, V lost 5 bases, and 4 bases had no gene match. This CDR3 region has 15 residues. The germline CDR1 and CDR2 sequences are MNHEY and SVGAGI. The DNA of the CDR3 is TGTGCCAGCAGTGCACTAGCGGAAAGCACAGATACGCAGTATTTT. Translated: CASSALAESTDTQYF.

The genes are TRBV11-3 and TRBJ1-2, with a tentative D call TRBD1 (5 bases). The V gene lost 1 base and the J gene lost 0 bases, with 6 bases spanning the gap. The CDR3 contains 14 residues. The germline V gene has CDR1 SGHNT and CDR2 YENEEA. CDR3 DNA sequence: TGTGCCAGCAGCTTAGGACAGACTAACTATGGCTACACCTTC. This encodes CASSLGQTNYGYTF.

This chain connects TRBV13 to TRBJ1-5; D not certain. Looked up from germline, CDR1 is PRHDT and CDR2 is FYEKMQ (reference sequence). V lost 5 bases to trimming and J lost 7 bases, with 12 bases between them. This CDR3 contains 13 residues. The DNA of the CDR3 is TGTGCCAGCAGCCCATCCAGAGGGCAGCCCCAGCATTTT. It translates to CASSPSRGQPQHF.

Comments on this clone: The sample has other DNA sequences that encode this CDR3 too. The chain uses TRBV7-9 and TRBJ2-5, with D possibly being TRBD2 (7 bases). This CDR3 contains 14 residues. Looked up from germline, CDR1 is SEHNR and CDR2 is FQNEAQ (reference sequence). V was shortened by 3 bases and J by 1 base, with 9 bases between the two germline ends. The CDR3 nucleotides are TGTGCCAGCAGCTTGGGAGGGGGCCAAGAGACCCAGTACTTC. Translation: CASSLGGGQETQYF. The full variable domain, rest sourced from reference TRBV7-9 and TRBJ2-5, is DTGVSQNPRHKITKRGQNVTFRCDPISEHNRLYWYRQTLGQGPEFLTYFQNEAQLEKSRLLSDRFSAERPKGSFSTLEIQRTEQGDSAMYLCASSLGGGQETQYFGPGTRLLVL.

The rearrangement uses TRBV11-2 and TRBJ2-2; 9 bases map to TRBD1. The V gene's germline CDR1 is SGHAT and CDR2 FQNNGV. Trimming at V came to 3 bases and at J to 7 bases, leaving 6 bases not matched to a gene. CDR3 length equals 15 residues. The CDR3 region is CASSLRTGVGGELFF. CDR3 DNA sequence: TGTGCCAGCAGCTTGAGGACAGGGGTTGGCGGGGAGCTGTTTTTT.

V and J are TRBV27 and TRBJ2-2; D is perhaps TRBD1 (6 bases). Trimming stripped 2 bases from V and 2 bases from J, with 15 bases between. The CDR3 totals 17 residues. From germline, CDR1 is MNHEY and CDR2 SMNVEV (reference sequence). Here the CDR3 reads CASSLASGRGNTGELFF. The DNA of the CDR3 is TGTGCCAGCAGTTTAGCAAGCGGCAGGGGAAACACCGGGGAGCTGTTTTTT.

The gene calls are TRBV11-2 and TRBJ2-7, with 7 nucleotides matching TRBD1. Germline lookup yields CDR1 SGHAT and CDR2 FQNNGV. With 5 bases clipped from V and 1 base from J, the junction kept 5 bases outside the gene matches. The CDR3 has 14 amino acids. In nucleotides, the CDR3 is TGTGCCAGCAGCCTCGACAGGGCGTCCTACGAGCAGTACTTC. As protein: CASSLDRASYEQYF. The whole variable domain, remainder taken from reference TRBV11-2 and TRBJ2-7, is EAGVAQSPRYKIIEKRQSVAFWCNPISGHATLYWYQQILGQGPKLLIQFQNNGVVDDSQLPKDRFSAERLKGVDSTLKIQPAKLEDSAVYLCASSLDRASYEQYFGPGTRLTVT.

J is TRBJ1-4 and V is TRBV5-4; 11 nucleotides agree with TRBD1. The CDR3 has 15 residues. Germline CDR1 SGHNT, CDR2 YYREEE (reference sequence). The junction had 8 bases not matched to a gene; V was cut back by 3 bases and J by 10 bases. DNA for the CDR3: TGTGCCAGCAGCTACGACGGGACAGGGGGAGGAAAACTGTTTTTT. This gives the protein CASSYDGTGGGKLFF.

V gene TRBV4-2 combines with J gene TRBJ2-1, with 10 bases fitting TRBD2. The germline V gene encodes CDR1 LGHNA and CDR2 YNFKEQ. V gave up 0 bases and J gave up 10 bases; unmatched junction bases: 12. The CDR3 length is 17 residues. The chain's CDR3 is CASSQDPSGGAGREQFF. The CDR3 DNA is TGTGCCAGCAGCCAAGATCCCAGCGGGGGGGCAGGGCGGGAGCAGTTCTTC.